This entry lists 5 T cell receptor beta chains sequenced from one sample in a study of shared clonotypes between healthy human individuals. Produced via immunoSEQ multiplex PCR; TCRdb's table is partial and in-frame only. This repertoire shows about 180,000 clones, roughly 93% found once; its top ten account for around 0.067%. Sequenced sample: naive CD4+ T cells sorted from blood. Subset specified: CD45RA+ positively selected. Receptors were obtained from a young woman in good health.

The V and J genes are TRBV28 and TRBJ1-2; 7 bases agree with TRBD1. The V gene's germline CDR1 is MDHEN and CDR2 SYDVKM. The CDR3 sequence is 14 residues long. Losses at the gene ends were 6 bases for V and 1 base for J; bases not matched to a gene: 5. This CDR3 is CASSRDSLNYGYTF. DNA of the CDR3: TGTGCCAGCAGCCGGGACAGCCTTAACTATGGCTACACCTTC.

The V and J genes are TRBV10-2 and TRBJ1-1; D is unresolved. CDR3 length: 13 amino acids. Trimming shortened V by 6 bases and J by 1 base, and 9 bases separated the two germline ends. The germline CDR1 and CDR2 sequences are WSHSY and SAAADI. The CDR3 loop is CASRRVENTEAFF. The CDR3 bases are TGCGCCAGCAGAAGGGTGGAGAACACTGAAGCTTTCTTT.

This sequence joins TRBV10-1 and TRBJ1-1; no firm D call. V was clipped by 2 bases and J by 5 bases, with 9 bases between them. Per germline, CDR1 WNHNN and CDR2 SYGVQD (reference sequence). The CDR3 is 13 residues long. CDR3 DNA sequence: TGCGCCAGCAGTGAGACTCAAGGGACTGAAGCTTTCTTT. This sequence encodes CASSETQGTEAFF.

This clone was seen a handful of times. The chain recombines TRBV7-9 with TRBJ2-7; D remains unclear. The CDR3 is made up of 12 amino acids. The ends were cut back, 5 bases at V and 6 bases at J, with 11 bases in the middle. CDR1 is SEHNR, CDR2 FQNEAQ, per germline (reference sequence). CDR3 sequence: CASSPDSSEQYF. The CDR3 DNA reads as TGTGCCAGCAGCCCCGATTCCAGCGAGCAGTACTTC.

CDR3: CASRPLTSMMNTEAFF. CDR3 bases: TGTGCCAGCAGACCCTTGACAAGCATGATGAACACTGAAGCTTTCTTT. The chain employs TRBV28 and TRBJ1-1; D gene ambiguous. This CDR3 is 16 amino acids long. Germline V lookup: CDR1 MDHEN, CDR2 SYDVKM. The V end lost 6 bases, the J end lost 0 bases, and 17 bases lay between the germline ends.